This TCR beta chain was identified during a study of T cell repertoires in cytomegalovirus infection. Study information: Shared public TCR beta signatures pointed to both CMV infection and a matching HLA type.

Study-level results: The ex vivo response was dominated by HLA-C-restricted CMV-specific TCR beta clonotypes.

With respect to this clonotype: Its antigen is undetermined.

Germline-derived CDR1 and CDR2 are SEHNR and FQNEAQ (reference sequence). V was trimmed by 0 bases and J by 11 bases, leaving 14 bases between them. CDR3 length equals 15 residues. TCRdb reprocessed the reads via MiXCR and lists one record per CDR3 protein. The data contain 250,000 to 300,000 distinct CDR3 sequences, roughly 23% of them singletons. The gene calls are TRBV7-9 and TRBJ1-6; possible D gene TRBD1, 5 bases. The origin of this receptor is a human donor in good health (CMV status not recorded). Some clones in this sample may be carry-over from other donors' samples. Input material: PBMCs. The CDR3 DNA sequence: TGTGCCAGCAGCTTAGCGGCAGGGATATCTACACCCCTCCACTTT. The encoded protein is CASSLAAGISTPLHF.